These 11 T cell receptor beta chains were all obtained from the same sample, sequenced in a study of CD8+CD57+ T cells in acquired aplastic anemia. The study profiled TCR beta VDJ and CDR3 using genomic DNA as template. Via MiXCR, TCRdb re-called the reads, giving one row per CDR3 protein. This table has roughly 420,000 distinct CDR3 sequences, 65% to 80% appearing once. The sequenced sample was sorted CD4+, CD8+, or CD8+CD57+ T cells (not recorded which) from PBMCs. These receptors all stem from a human donor in good health, serving as a control.

In its sample, this clonotype was seen many times. As DNA, the CDR3 is TGTGCCACCAGCAGAGGGACAGGGGGCTCCTACGAGCAGTACTTC. This sequence encodes CATSRGTGGSYEQYF. The chain is built from TRBV15 and TRBJ2-7; 10 bases agree with TRBD1. CDR3 length equals 15 residues. Losses at the gene ends were 1 base for V and 0 bases for J; bases not matched to a gene: 0. The germline V gene has CDR1 LNHNV and CDR2 YYDKDF (reference sequence).

This clonotype was seen ten or more times. J is TRBJ2-7 and V is TRBV11-2; D gene unclear. Germline CDR1 SGHAT, CDR2 FQNNGV. This CDR3 contains 14 residues. The V end lost 0 bases, the J end lost 5 bases, and 11 bases lay between the germline ends. The CDR3 protein is CASSLDPRRHEQYF. CDR3 sequence (DNA): TGTGCCAGCAGCTTAGATCCCCGCCGGCACGAGCAGTACTTC.

The chain carries TRBV7-2 and TRBJ1-1; tentatively, D is TRBD1 (6 bases). Trimming shortened V by 3 bases and J by 1 base, and 9 bases separated the two germline ends. The CDR3 has 14 residues. Germline-derived CDR1 and CDR2 are SGHTA and FQGNSA. DNA of the CDR3: TGTGCCAGCAGCTTGACAGGACAGAACACTGAAGCTTTCTTT. This encodes CASSLTGQNTEAFF.

The rearrangement joins TRBV29-1 to TRBJ1-1; D unclear. Trimming took off 6 bases at V and 13 bases at J, with 21 bases between the two ends. This CDR3 has 12 residues. The germline V gene has CDR1 SQVTM and CDR2 ANQGSEA. The CDR3 DNA reads TGCAGCGTGTCACCGGGGAACACTGAACATTTCTTT. This sequence encodes CSVSPGNTEHFF.

The count of this clonotype is one. The chain has TRBV9 and TRBJ2-1; 13 bases align to TRBD2. Germline values: CDR1 SGDLS, CDR2 YYNGEE. This CDR3 contains 16 residues. V shed 3 bases and J 8 bases; nucleotides not matched to a gene: 8. The CDR3 DNA is TGTGCCAGCAGCGCCGGACTAGCGGGGGCGTCCTATGAGCAGTTCTTC. Its protein is CASSAGLAGASYEQFF.

V and J are TRBV12-3 or TRBV12-4 and TRBJ2-1; D possibly corresponds to TRBD1 (5 bases). V dropped 3 bases and J dropped 2 bases, with 14 bases sitting between them. The CDR3 is 16 residues long. The CDR3 nucleotides are TGTGCCAGCAGTTTCCAGCGCAGGGCTACCTACAATGAGCAGTTCTTC. This gives the protein CASSFQRRATYNEQFF.

This clonotype has at least ten counts. V and J are TRBV7-2 and TRBJ1-2; D remains unclear. V lost 3 bases to trimming and J lost 7 bases, with 15 bases between them. This CDR3 is 14 amino acids long. Germline values: CDR1 SGHTA, CDR2 FQGNSA. CDR3: CASSFRQAQTGYTF. The CDR3 region has the DNA TGTGCCAGCAGCTTTAGACAAGCTCAGACTGGCTACACCTTC. Together with reference TRBV7-2 and TRBJ1-2, the CDR3 gives the full variable domain: GAGVSQSPSNKVTEKGKDVELRCDPISGHTALYWYRQSLGQGLEFLIYFQGNSAPDKSGLPSDRFSAERTGGSVSTLTIQRTQQEDSAVYLCASSFRQAQTGYTFGSGTRLTVV.

This chain uses TRBV15 with TRBJ2-2; D is perhaps TRBD1 (5 bases). The CDR3 totals 15 residues. The V end lost 3 bases, the J end lost 13 bases, and 21 bases lay between the germline ends. Germline V gene lookup returns CDR1 LNHNV and CDR2 YYDKDF (reference sequence). CDR3 DNA: TGTGCCACCAGCAGGGGCGCAAAGGACACCGAGGTGCTGTTTTTT. Amino acids: CATSRGAKDTEVLFF.

This clonotype appeared a single time. A single base separates this from a much larger clone, so it may be a read error. This chain joins TRBV12-3 or TRBV12-4 and TRBJ1-1; possible D gene TRBD1, 6 bases. This CDR3 has 15 amino acids. CDR3 loop: CAGSFLGGHSKEAFF. CDR3 DNA sequence: TGTGCCGGCAGCTTTCTTGGGGGACATTCAAAAGAAGCTTTCTTT.

The chain is built from TRBV7-6 and TRBJ2-5; no clear D gene. The CDR3 runs 13 residues. Germline V gene lookup returns CDR1 SGHVS and CDR2 FNYEAQ. V shed 2 bases and J shed 0 bases, with 4 bases lying between them. This CDR3 is CASSLPYQETQYF. In DNA, the CDR3 is TGTGCCAGCAGCTTACCATACCAAGAGACCCAGTACTTC.

This clonotype was picked up many times. This chain's CDR3 is CASTTPGQGFGYTF. CDR3 DNA sequence: TGTGCCAGTACCACTCCGGGACAGGGGTTCGGCTACACCTTC. V gene TRBV19 combines with J gene TRBJ1-2, with 10 nucleotides matching TRBD1. The V gene end was trimmed by 7 bases and the J gene end by 8 bases; junction bases not matched to a gene: 10. CDR3 length: 14 residues. From germline, CDR1 is LNHDA and CDR2 SQIVND (reference sequence).